The 5 T cell receptor beta chains below come from one sample, sequenced in a study of response to subunit inactivated influenza vaccine. TCRdb analysed the RT-PCR reads with MiXCR anew, one entry per CDR3 protein. The sample includes a few hundred thousand distinct CDR3 sequences, 13% to 15% of them seen just once. The sequencing here drew on PBMCs from blood, taken about 11 days after vaccination. The receptors here all came from a man aged 45 to 65 who received an inactivated influenza vaccine.

This rearrangement joins TRBV25-1 to TRBJ2-7, with D perhaps matching TRBD1 or TRBD2 (5 bases each). V gave up 1 base and J gave up 6 bases, with 16 bases separating them. Germline assignment: CDR1 MGHDK and CDR2 SYGVNS. The CDR3 is 15 residues long. The CDR3 sequence: CASSESSRDVGEQYF. The CDR3 nucleotides are TGTGCCAGCAGTGAATCCAGCCGGGACGTCGGCGAGCAGTACTTC.

The chain recombines TRBV6-1 with TRBJ2-3, with 15 positions matching TRBD2. Germline assignment: CDR1 MNHNS and CDR2 SASEGT. The V gene end was trimmed by 6 bases and the J gene end by 1 base; junction bases not matched to a gene: 5. CDR3 size: 17 residues. The CDR3 sequence is CASSRTSGGAGTDTQYF. The CDR3 DNA reads as TGTGCCAGCAGCCGGACTAGCGGGGGGGCCGGCACAGATACGCAGTATTTT.

V and J are TRBV7-9 and TRBJ2-3; 7 bases align to TRBD1. J gave up 1 base and V 6 bases, and 7 bases lay outside the gene matches. Per the germline V gene, CDR1 is SEHNR and CDR2 is FQNEAQ (reference sequence). This CDR3 is built from 15 residues. The CDR3 DNA follows: TGTGCCAGCAGATCGAACAGGGGCGGCACAGATACGCAGTATTTT. Translated: CASRSNRGGTDTQYF.

In regard to this clonotype: At one boundary the junction diverges from the germline segment, which might be a read error. V and J are TRBV30 and TRBJ2-1; D may match TRBD1 or TRBD2 (5 bases each). The CDR3 runs 13 residues. Germline V gene data show CDR1 as GTSNPN and CDR2 as SVGIG (reference sequence). The CDR3 protein is CAWGRTDSNEHFF. In DNA form, the CDR3 reads TGTGCCTGGGGGAGAACTGACAGCAATGAGCATTTCTTC.

This chain links TRBV20-1 with TRBJ2-1, with D tentatively TRBD1 (6 bases). Germline CDR1 reads DFQATT; CDR2 reads SNEGSKA (reference sequence). The ends were cut back, 1 base at V and 0 bases at J, with 10 bases in the middle. This CDR3 spans 15 amino acids. This chain's CDR3 is CSARGGRGSYNEQFF. The DNA of the CDR3 is TGCAGTGCTAGAGGCGGCAGGGGCTCCTACAATGAGCAGTTCTTC.